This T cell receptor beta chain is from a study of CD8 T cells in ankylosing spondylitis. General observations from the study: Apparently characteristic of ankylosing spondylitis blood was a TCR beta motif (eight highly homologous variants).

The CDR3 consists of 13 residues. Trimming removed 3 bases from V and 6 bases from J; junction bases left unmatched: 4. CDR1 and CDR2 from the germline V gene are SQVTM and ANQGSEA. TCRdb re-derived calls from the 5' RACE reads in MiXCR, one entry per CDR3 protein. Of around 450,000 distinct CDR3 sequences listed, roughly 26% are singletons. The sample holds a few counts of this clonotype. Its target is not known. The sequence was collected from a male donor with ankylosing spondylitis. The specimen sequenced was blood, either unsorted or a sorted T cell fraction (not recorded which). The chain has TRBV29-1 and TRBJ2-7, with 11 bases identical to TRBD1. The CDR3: CSVDRTGGGEQYF. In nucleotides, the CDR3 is TGCAGCGTTGACCGGACAGGGGGCGGCGAGCAGTACTTC.